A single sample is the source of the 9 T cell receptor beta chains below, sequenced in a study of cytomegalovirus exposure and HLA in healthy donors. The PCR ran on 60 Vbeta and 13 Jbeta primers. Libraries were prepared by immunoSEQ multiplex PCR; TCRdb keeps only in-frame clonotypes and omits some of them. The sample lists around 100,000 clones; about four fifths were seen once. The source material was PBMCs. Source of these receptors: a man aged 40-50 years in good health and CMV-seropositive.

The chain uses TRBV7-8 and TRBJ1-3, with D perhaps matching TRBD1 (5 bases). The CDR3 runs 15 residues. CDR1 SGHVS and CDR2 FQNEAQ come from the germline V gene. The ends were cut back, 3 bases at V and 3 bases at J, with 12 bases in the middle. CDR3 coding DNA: TGTGCCAGCAGCTTGGGGTCAGGGATTGGAAACACCATATATTTT. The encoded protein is CASSLGSGIGNTIYF.

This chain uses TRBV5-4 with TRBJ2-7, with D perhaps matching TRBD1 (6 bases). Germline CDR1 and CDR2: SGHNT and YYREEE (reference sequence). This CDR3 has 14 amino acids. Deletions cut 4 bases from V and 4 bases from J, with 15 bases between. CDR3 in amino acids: CASSPTGTDYEQYF. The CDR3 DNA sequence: TGTGCCAGCAGCCCAACAGGGACCGATTACGAGCAGTACTTC.

CDR3 sequence: CASSSTVTGTEQYF. DNA of the CDR3: TGTGCCAGCAGCTCAACAGTGACAGGGACCGAGCAGTACTTC. The chain joins TRBV7-9 to TRBJ2-5, with 7 bases identical to TRBD1. The J call may be incorrect, as the DNA end agrees better with TRBJ2-7. Germline CDR1 reads SEHNR; CDR2 reads FQNEAQ (reference sequence). This CDR3 has 14 amino acids.

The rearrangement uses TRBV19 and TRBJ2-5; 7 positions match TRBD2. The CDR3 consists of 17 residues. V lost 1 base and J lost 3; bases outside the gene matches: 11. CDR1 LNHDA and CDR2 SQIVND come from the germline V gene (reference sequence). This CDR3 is CASSIGISAGREETQYF. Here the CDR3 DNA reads TGTGCCAGTAGTATAGGCATTTCGGCAGGGAGGGAAGAGACCCAGTACTTC.

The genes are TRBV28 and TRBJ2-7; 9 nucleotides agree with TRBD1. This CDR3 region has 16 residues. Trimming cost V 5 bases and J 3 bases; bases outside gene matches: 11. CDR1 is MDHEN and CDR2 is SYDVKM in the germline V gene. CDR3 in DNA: TGTGCCAGCAGTCTCCCCCGGGGACAGGGTCTCTACGAGCAGTACTTC. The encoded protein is CASSLPRGQGLYEQYF.

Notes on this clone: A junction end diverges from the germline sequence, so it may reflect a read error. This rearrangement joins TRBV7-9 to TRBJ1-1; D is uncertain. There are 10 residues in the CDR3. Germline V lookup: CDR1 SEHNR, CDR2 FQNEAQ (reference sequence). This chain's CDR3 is CSSADTEAFF. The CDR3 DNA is TGTTCCAGCGCGGACACTGAAGCTTTCTTT.

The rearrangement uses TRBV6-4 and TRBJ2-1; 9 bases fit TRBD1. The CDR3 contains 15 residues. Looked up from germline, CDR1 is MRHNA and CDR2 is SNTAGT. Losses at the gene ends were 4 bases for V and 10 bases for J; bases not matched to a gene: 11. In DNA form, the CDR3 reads TGTGCCAGCAGTGTTACCGGGACAGGGAGTAGGGAGCAGTTCTTC. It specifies CASSVTGTGSREQFF.

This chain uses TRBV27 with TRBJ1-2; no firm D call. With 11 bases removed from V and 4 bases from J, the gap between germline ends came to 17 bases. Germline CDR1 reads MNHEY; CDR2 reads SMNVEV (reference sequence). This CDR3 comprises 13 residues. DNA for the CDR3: TGTGCCTCCCTGGGTGGGCAGACCTATGGCTACACCTTC. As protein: CASLGGQTYGYTF.

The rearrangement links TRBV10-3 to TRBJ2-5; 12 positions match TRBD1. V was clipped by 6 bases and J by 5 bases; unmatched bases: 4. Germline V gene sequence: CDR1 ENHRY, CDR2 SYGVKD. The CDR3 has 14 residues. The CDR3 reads CAIRGQGATETQYF. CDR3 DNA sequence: TGTGCCATCAGGGGACAGGGGGCTACCGAGACCCAGTACTTC.